This TCR beta chain stems from a study of cytomegalovirus exposure and HLA in healthy donors. On this clone itself: Its antigen remains unknown.

Germline assignment: CDR1 GTSNPN and CDR2 SVGIG (reference sequence). This CDR3 is 13 amino acids long. Trimming stripped 4 bases from V and 4 bases from J, with 11 bases between. Findings of the study overall: With later analysis, a missense DCLRE1C variant became linked to TCR beta V- and J-gene trimming.

This PCR relied on a set of 60 Vbeta primers and 13 Jbeta primers. In the original analysis: In a later analysis, some 80 million unique TCR beta chains included roughly 11 million shared by two or more donors. The protocol was immunoSEQ multiplex PCR, while the TCRdb copy is restricted to in-frame clones and leaves out a portion. The V and J calls and clone size were taken over from that table, and D and trimming were inferred from the DNA. The sample has about 94,000 clones, about three fifths seen once. Sequencing input: PBMCs. The chain recombines TRBV30 with TRBJ1-3; D not resolved. The TCR was taken from a man aged 30 to 39 in good health and CMV-seronegative. The CDR3 nucleotides read TGTGCCTGGACTAAAACGTTGGGAAACACCATATATTTT. Amino acids: CAWTKTLGNTIYF. The variable domain in full, completed from reference TRBV30 and TRBJ1-3, reads SQTIHQWPATLVQPVGSPLSLECTVEGTSNPNLYWYRQAAGRGLQLLFYSVGIGQISSEVPQNLSASRPQDRQFILSSKKLLLSDSGFYLCAWTKTLGNTIYFGEGSWLTVV.